This TCR beta chain was retrieved from a study of shared clonotypes between healthy human individuals. This table comes from immunoSEQ multiplex PCR, and its TCRdb copy is limited to in-frame clones, with some not included. The sample has some 1.1 million clones, 60% to 85% seen once; the top ten hold about 0.89%. Per the germline V gene, CDR1 is MGHDK and CDR2 is SYGVNS. The CDR3 contains 11 residues. V was trimmed by 3 bases and J by 5 bases, leaving 4 bases between them. The clonotype originates from a man in his late teens or twenties in good health. Some clones in this sample may be carry-over from other donors' samples. Material: memory CD4+ T cells from PBMCs. The subset was: CD45RA-negative fraction. The chain carries TRBV25-1 and TRBJ2-5; no definite D call. The CDR3 DNA sequence: TGTGCCAGCAGTGAGGGGGAGACCCAGTACTTC. Its translation: CASSEGETQYF. The variable domain in full, with the rest retrieved from reference TRBV25-1 and TRBJ2-5, is EADIYQTPRYLVIGTGKKITLECSQTMGHDKMYWYQQDPGMELHLIHYSYGVNSTEKGDLSSESTVSRIRTEHFPLTLESARPSHTSQYLCASSEGETQYFGPGTRLLVL.